A selection of T cell receptor beta chains follows, all from one sample in a study of human thymus T cells. The method was immunoSEQ multiplex PCR; TCRdb's version includes in-frame clones alone and lacks a portion of them. The data hold 120,000 or so clones, with 90% to 95% observed a single time. Sequenced sample: thymus tissue. Receptor source: a boy younger than two with a congenital heart defect but otherwise immunologically healthy. Each CDR3 is given with its conserved first and last residue. Each record gives: CDR3 protein, CDR3 DNA, clone size, J gene, D gene, V gene. The D gene is left open where the match is weak. Expanded clones get a size class; other rows say once, few or many, or leave the size out.

CASSGRGGLVYEQYF TGTGCCAGCAGTGGCAGGGGGGGGCTAGTCTACGAGCAGTACTTC NA TRBJ2-7 NA TRBV2
CASSPSSGVSYNEQFF TGTGCCAGCAGTCCTTCTAGCGGGGTTTCCTACAATGAGCAGTTCTTC NA TRBJ2-1 TRBD2 TRBV6-4
CASSQDVLDRAGGAFF TGTGCCAGCAGCCAAGACGTCCTGGACAGGGCCGGAGGAGCTTTCTTT NA TRBJ1-1 TRBD1 TRBV4-2
CASSPQGGYEQYF TGCGCCAGCAGCCCTCAGGGGGGGTACGAGCAGTACTTC NA TRBJ2-7 NA TRBV23-1
CATTEAGEETQYF TGTGCCACCACCGAAGCGGGCGAAGAGACCCAGTACTTC NA TRBJ2-5 NA TRBV15
CASSMRGWYEQYF TGTGCCAGTAGTATGCGGGGGTGGTACGAGCAGTACTTC NA TRBJ2-7 TRBD2 TRBV19
CASSLTRPGLAGNEQFF TGTGCCAGCAGTCTGACCCGACCGGGACTAGCGGGGAATGAGCAGTTCTTC NA TRBJ2-1 TRBD2 TRBV27
CASSAGVGADTQYF TGCGCCAGCAGCGCCGGGGTGGGGGCAGATACGCAGTATTTT NA TRBJ2-3 NA TRBV5-1
CASSLKGGVNEKLFF TGCGCCAGCAGCCTGAAAGGGGGGGTAAATGAAAAACTGTTTTTT NA TRBJ1-4 NA TRBV4-3
CASSMSGANRSNSNQPQHF TGTGCCAGTAGTATGTCCGGGGCGAACAGGAGCAATAGCAATCAGCCCCAGCATTTT NA TRBJ1-5 NA TRBV19
CASKDPAGSSGANVLTF TGTGCCAGCAAGGACCCAGCGGGTTCCTCTGGGGCCAACGTCCTGACTTTC NA TRBJ2-6 NA TRBV2
CASSFLGSPLHF TGTGCCAGCAGTTTTCTCGGGTCACCCCTCCACTTT NA TRBJ1-6 NA TRBV27
CASSSNRAVGNTIYF TGTGCCAGCAGCTCCAACCGGGCCGTTGGAAACACCATATATTTT once TRBJ1-3 NA TRBV5-6
CASSLVTSGLYEQYF TGTGCCAGCAGCTTAGTGACTAGCGGGCTCTACGAGCAGTACTTC NA TRBJ2-7 TRBD2 TRBV7-2
CASRSNYGYTF TGTGCCAGCAGGAGTAACTATGGCTACACCTTC NA TRBJ1-2 NA TRBV27
CASSLGPSGGKSYEQYF TGTGCCAGCAGCTTGGGGCCTAGCGGGGGAAAGTCCTACGAGCAGTACTTC NA TRBJ2-7 TRBD2 TRBV5-6
CASSPWGGGGRDEQFF TGTGCCAGCAGCCCTTGGGGCGGCGGGGGGCGAGATGAGCAGTTCTTC NA TRBJ2-1 TRBD2 TRBV7-2
CASSRQGPSGNTIYF TGTGCCAGTAGTCGACAGGGACCTTCTGGAAACACCATATATTTT NA TRBJ1-3 TRBD1 TRBV19
CASSQDLRASLSNEQYF TGCGCCAGCAGCCAAGATCTCCGGGCTAGCTTGAGTAACGAGCAGTACTTC NA TRBJ2-7 NA TRBV4-1
CASKITSGGYNEQFF TGTGCCAGCAAGATCACTAGCGGGGGTTACAATGAGCAGTTCTTC NA TRBJ2-1 TRBD2 TRBV2
CASSRILRQGSSRIDNSPLHF TGCGCCAGCAGCCGCATCCTTAGACAGGGAAGTAGTAGGATCGATAATTCACCCCTCCACTTT NA TRBJ1-6 TRBD1 TRBV4-1
CASSPIQGKYGYTF TGTGCCAGCTCCCCGATCCAGGGGAAATATGGCTACACCTTC NA TRBJ1-2 NA TRBV18
CASSQGERGTDTQYF TGTGCCAGCAGCCAAGGAGAACGGGGCACAGATACGCAGTATTTT NA TRBJ2-3 NA TRBV4-2
CASDTDSNQPQHF TGTGCTAGTGATACAGACAGCAATCAGCCCCAGCATTTT few TRBJ1-5 NA TRBV12-5
CASSITSMEETQYF TGTGCCAGCAGCATAACTAGCATGGAGGAGACCCAGTACTTC NA TRBJ2-5 NA TRBV5-4
CASSSLLGETQYF TGCGCCAGCAGCTCTCTACTAGGCGAGACCCAGTACTTC NA TRBJ2-5 NA TRBV5-1
CASSSSGTGKAGGRNEQFF TGTGCCAGCAGTTCCTCCGGGACAGGGAAAGCGGGGGGACGAAATGAGCAGTTCTTC NA TRBJ2-1 NA TRBV28
CASSLLAGGLSDEQFF TGTGCCAGCAGTTTACTAGCGGGGGGCCTCTCCGATGAGCAGTTCTTC once TRBJ2-1 TRBD2 TRBV6-5
CASSPHRGWLADTQYF TGTGCCAGCAGCCCCCACAGGGGTTGGTTGGCAGATACGCAGTATTTT NA TRBJ2-3 TRBD1 TRBV11-3
CASSLDPELFF TGTGCCAGCAGCTTAGATCCAGAGCTGTTTTTT NA TRBJ2-2 NA TRBV11-2
CASSLAPLARETQYF TGTGCCAGCAGCTTAGCGCCCCTAGCGCGGGAGACCCAGTACTTC NA TRBJ2-5 NA TRBV11-2
CASSQDNSEAFF TGCGCCAGCAGCCAAGATAATTCTGAAGCTTTCTTT few TRBJ1-1 NA TRBV4-1
CASTLNSGEISYNSPLHF TGTGCCAGCACCCTTAATAGTGGGGAGATCTCCTATAATTCACCCCTCCACTTT NA TRBJ1-6 NA TRBV9
CASSYSGGAPEKLFF TGTGCCAGCAGTTACTCTGGGGGCGCGCCCGAAAAACTGTTTTTT NA TRBJ1-4 NA TRBV6-5
CASSPDRPPHEQYF TGCGCCAGCAGCCCGGACAGACCTCCACACGAGCAGTACTTC NA TRBJ2-7 NA TRBV5-1
CASSESTLAGNSYNEQFF TGCGCCAGCAGTGAGTCGACGCTAGCGGGGAATTCCTACAATGAGCAGTTCTTC NA TRBJ2-1 TRBD2 TRBV10-2
CASSLSRLAGAGELFF TGTGCCAGCAGCTTATCTAGGCTAGCGGGGGCCGGGGAGCTGTTTTTT NA TRBJ2-2 TRBD2 TRBV7-9
CASSFSLRGLFGYTF TGTGCCAGCAGTTTTAGTTTAAGGGGGCTTTTTGGCTACACCTTC NA TRBJ1-2 TRBD1 TRBV28
CASSPGRENYGYTF TGTGCCAGCTCACCGGGACGGGAGAACTATGGCTACACCTTC NA TRBJ1-2 NA TRBV18
CASSLAGDNEQFF TGTGCCAGCAGCTTGGCAGGGGACAATGAGCAGTTCTTC NA TRBJ2-1 NA TRBV5-6
CAISEGMDRGPFNQPQHF TGTGCCATCAGTGAAGGGATGGACAGGGGGCCCTTCAATCAGCCCCAGCATTTT NA TRBJ1-5 TRBD1 TRBV10-3
CASSLGLAGGPYTGELFF TGCGCCAGCAGCTTGGGACTAGCGGGGGGGCCGTACACCGGGGAGCTGTTTTTT NA TRBJ2-2 TRBD2 TRBV5-1
CASSPAQTAFQETQYF TGTGCCAGCAGCCCCGCCCAGACAGCTTTCCAAGAGACCCAGTACTTC NA TRBJ2-5 NA TRBV5-6
CASSLGQNRIVHEQYF TGTGCCAGCAGCTTGGGACAGAATAGAATCGTCCACGAGCAGTACTTC NA TRBJ2-7 NA TRBV5-6
CATFDSPNTEAFF TGTGCCACCTTTGACAGCCCGAACACTGAAGCTTTCTTT NA TRBJ1-1 NA TRBV6-5
CASSFMSSGVTYNEQFF TGTGCCAGCAGCTTTATGTCTAGCGGGGTCACCTACAATGAGCAGTTCTTC NA TRBJ2-1 TRBD2 TRBV11-3
CASSGQVGSTGELFF TGTGCCAGCTCGGGACAGGTCGGGAGCACCGGGGAGCTGTTTTTT once TRBJ2-2 TRBD1 TRBV18
CASSPRQGEQYF TGTGCCAGCAGTCCCCGACAGGGAGAGCAGTACTTC NA TRBJ2-7 TRBD1 TRBV27
CASSPWIGVEKLFF TGTGCCAGCAGCCCGTGGATAGGGGTTGAAAAACTGTTTTTT NA TRBJ1-4 NA TRBV4-2
CASSHLLDGARGYNEQFF TGTGCCAGCAGCCATCTCTTGGACGGGGCCAGGGGCTACAATGAGCAGTTCTTC once TRBJ2-1 NA TRBV11-2
CASSLFCPGRYSNQPQHF TGTGCCAGCAGTTTATTTTGCCCCGGACGGTATAGCAATCAGCCCCAGCATTTT NA TRBJ1-5 NA TRBV28
CASSLGGTQYF TGCGCCAGCAGCTTGGGAGGGACCCAGTACTTC NA TRBJ2-5 NA TRBV5-1
CASSQVQGKDGYTF TGCGCCAGCAGCCAAGTACAAGGGAAGGATGGCTACACCTTC few TRBJ1-2 NA TRBV4-3
CASSLYPSGGPSGTGELFF TGTGCCAGCAGCTTGTACCCTAGCGGGGGGCCCTCGGGCACCGGGGAGCTGTTTTTT NA TRBJ2-2 TRBD2 TRBV5-6
CASSSAGSTEAFF TGTGCCAGTAGCTCCGCAGGGAGCACTGAAGCTTTCTTT NA TRBJ1-1 NA TRBV19
CASSLRGYGYTF TGTGCCAGCAGCTTGCGGGGGTATGGCTACACCTTC NA TRBJ1-2 NA TRBV5-8
CASSEGATNEKLFF TGCGCCAGCAGCGAGGGGGCGACTAATGAAAAACTGTTTTTT once TRBJ1-4 TRBD1 TRBV5-1